The present T cell receptor (beta chain) was sequenced within a study of response to subunit inactivated influenza vaccine. Overall study findings and caveats: Each seasonal flu vaccination may recruit only limited new T cells, authors suggested.

TCRdb redid the calling of the RT-PCR reads with MiXCR, one entry per CDR3 protein. The sample includes about 610,000 distinct CDR3 sequences, approximately 15% of them seen just once. With respect to this clonotype: Its antigen is currently unknown.

The sequences come from PBMCs from blood, collected 12 days after vaccination. The sequence was collected from a man aged 50 or older who received an inactivated influenza vaccine.

In DNA, the CDR3 is TGTGCCAGCAGTGATGAGCGGGGTTATGGCTACACCTTC. Its protein is CASSDERGYGYTF. V usage is TRBV25-1 and J usage is TRBJ1-2, with D unresolved. Trimming cost V 3 bases and J 5 bases, with 10 bases left between them. This CDR3 region has 13 residues. Germline CDR1 and CDR2: MGHDK and SYGVNS.